These 10 T cell receptor beta chains came from one sample sequenced in a study of T cells after yellow fever vaccination. TCRdb used MiXCR to reprocess the 5' RACE reads, holding one entry per CDR3 protein. Of about 320,000 distinct CDR3 sequences listed, around 13% are singletons. The starting material was CD4+ T cells sorted from PBMCs, obtained 15 days after the yellow fever booster vaccination. Source of these receptors: a man aged 18 to 30 who received the YFV17D yellow fever vaccine.

This clonotype occurred a few times. The V call is TRBV3-1, the J call TRBJ2-5, with unresolved D. The CDR3 spans 16 residues. From germline, CDR1 is LGHDT and CDR2 YNNKEL (reference sequence). V lost 8 bases and J 6 bases, leaving 25 bases between the germline ends. CDR3 DNA sequence: TGTGCCAGCCAACCTTTCTCCGACCCCGCGGTAAAGACCCAGTACTTC. Its translation: CASQPFSDPAVKTQYF.

This clonotype was observed a handful of times. The rearrangement uses TRBV20-1 and TRBJ1-4; D not certain. V was clipped by 3 bases and J by 7 bases, with 18 bases between them. The CDR3 consists of 15 residues. Germline CDR1 reads DFQATT; CDR2 reads SNEGSKA (reference sequence). In DNA, the CDR3 is TGCAGTGCTAGCGATCGCCGAGGGTTGGCTGAAAAACTGTTTTTT. Its protein product is CSASDRRGLAEKLFF.

This clonotype was detected many times. This sequence joins TRBV7-2 and TRBJ2-2; weak D call: TRBD1 (5 bases). V shed 7 bases and J shed 4 bases, with 13 bases lying between them. CDR1 and CDR2 (germline): SGHTA, FQGNSA. The CDR3 spans 14 residues. CDR3 coding DNA: TGTGCCAGCAACCACCAGGGTGGCACCGGGGAGCTGTTTTTT. Its translation is CASNHQGGTGELFF.

The chain joins TRBV7-2 to TRBJ2-5; possible D gene TRBD2, 5 bases. The CDR3 extends over 14 amino acids. Germline V gene data show CDR1 as SGHTA and CDR2 as FQGNSA. The V end was cut by 4 bases, the J end by 0 bases, with 9 bases between. The CDR3 sequence is CASSYQRNQETQYF. CDR3 coding DNA: TGTGCCAGCAGCTACCAGCGGAACCAAGAGACCCAGTACTTC.

V usage is TRBV9 and J usage is TRBJ2-1; possibly TRBD1 for D (6 bases). Germline V gene lookup returns CDR1 SGDLS and CDR2 YYNGEE. Trimming pared 0 bases from V and 3 bases from J, leaving 10 bases between. The CDR3 is 15 amino acids. CDR3 bases: TGTGCCAGCAGCGTAGCAGGGGATCACTACAATGAGCAGTTCTTC. Its protein product is CASSVAGDHYNEQFF.

The chain recombines TRBV30 with TRBJ1-1, with D unresolved. Germline CDR1 GTSNPN, CDR2 SVGIG (reference sequence). Deletions cut 5 bases from V and 0 bases from J, with 4 bases between. The CDR3 contains 11 residues. The CDR3 protein is CAWGLNTEAFF. In DNA, the CDR3 is TGTGCCTGGGGTTTGAACACTGAAGCTTTCTTT.

The sample holds a few counts of this clonotype. The chain employs TRBV6-5 and TRBJ1-2, with 10 bases matching TRBD1. Germline loops: CDR1 MNHEY, CDR2 SVGAGI. CDR3 size: 14 residues. J was trimmed by 8 bases and V by 6 bases; bases with no gene match: 9. The CDR3: CASRSRDRGFGYTF. The CDR3 region has the DNA TGTGCCAGCAGAAGCCGGGACAGGGGTTTCGGCTACACCTTC.

V is TRBV6-5 and J is TRBJ2-1; D perhaps matches TRBD1 (7 bases). This CDR3 has 15 amino acids. CDR1 MNHEY and CDR2 SVGAGI come from the germline V gene. The V end was cut by 8 bases, the J end by 7 bases, with 21 bases between. The CDR3 protein is CASRTGRGARNEQFF. As DNA, the CDR3 is TGTGCCAGCCGGACTGGCAGGGGGGCTCGGAATGAGCAGTTCTTC.

This clonotype was counted only a few times. This chain links TRBV20-1 with TRBJ1-2; D gene unclear. V lost 4 bases to trimming and J lost 4 bases, with 7 bases between them. This CDR3 contains 11 residues. CDR1 is DFQATT, CDR2 SNEGSKA, per germline (reference sequence). CDR3 protein: CSAIAGYGYTF. Here the CDR3 DNA reads TGCAGTGCTATAGCTGGCTATGGCTACACCTTC.

This clonotype occurred a few times. The rearrangement joins TRBV5-1 to TRBJ2-1; D remains unclear. Per germline, CDR1 SGHRS and CDR2 YFSETQ. This CDR3 has 13 amino acids. V was shortened by 1 base and J by 2 bases, with 4 bases between the two germline ends. The CDR3 bases are TGCGCCAGCAGCTTGTTTACCTACAATGAGCAGTTCTTC. Protein product: CASSLFTYNEQFF. The full variable domain, with the rest looked up from reference TRBV5-1 and TRBJ2-1, is KAGVTQTPRYLIKTRGQQVTLSCSPISGHRSVSWYQQTPGQGLQFLFEYFSETQRNKGNFPGRFSGRQFSNSRSEMNVSTLELGDSALYLCASSLFTYNEQFFGPGTRLTVL.